Given below is one T cell receptor beta chain in context. The CDR3 totals 15 residues. Trimming at V came to 4 bases and at J to 8 bases, leaving 6 bases not matched to a gene. CDR1 and CDR2 from the germline V gene are SGDLS and YYNGEE. These data are taken from a study of blood T cells in healthy people across ages. Primers used in a second PCR of roughly 6 to 11 cycles were a sample-barcoded 5' primer and a J-beta primer mix. The template-switch adaptor, which had 12 random nucleotides, put a tag on each cDNA molecule. TCRdb passed the 5' RACE reads through MiXCR, listing each CDR3 protein once. Of about 1,400,000 distinct CDR3 sequences listed, around 55% are singletons.

The sequence was obtained from a man aged 18 to 30 in good health. The chain is built from TRBV9 and TRBJ2-1, with 13 bases that match TRBD2. The sequencing sample was made of blood. CDR3: CASSTRTSGSHEQFF. In DNA, the CDR3 is TGTGCCAGCAGCACTCGGACTAGCGGGAGCCATGAGCAGTTCTTC.